A single sample is the source of the 11 T cell receptor beta chains below, sequenced in a study of blood T cell repertoires in COVID-19. Assay used: immunoSEQ multiplex PCR; TCRdb lists only in-frame clones, some missing. The table has tens of thousands of clones, 80% to 95% seen once; the top ten hold 3% to 4%. Sequencing was carried out using peripheral blood. Receptors were obtained from a man between 60 and 75 years old with acute or convalescent COVID-19.

The V gene is TRBV7-8, the J gene TRBJ2-1; D is possibly TRBD1 (5 bases). The CDR3 loop spans 15 amino acids. Looked up from germline, CDR1 is SGHVS and CDR2 is FQNEAQ. Trimming removed 2 bases from V and 0 bases from J, with 8 bases in between. CDR3 bases: TGTGCCAGCAGCTTAACAGGATTCTCCTACAATGAGCAGTTCTTC. It translates to CASSLTGFSYNEQFF.

The chain employs TRBV18 and TRBJ1-2; the D gene is possibly TRBD1 (6 bases). Germline V gene data show CDR1 as KGHSH and CDR2 as LQKENI. The ends were cut back, 3 bases at V and 7 bases at J, with 24 bases in the middle. The CDR3 is made up of 17 amino acids. The CDR3 DNA reads as TGTGCCAGCTCACCTAGCAGGGGTTACCGAACTATGGTTGGCTACACCTTC. This codes for CASSPSRGYRTMVGYTF.

The gene calls are TRBV7-2 and TRBJ2-5; 7 bases line up with TRBD2. Trimming took 5 bases from V and 5 from J; bases not matched to a gene: 8. Germline V gene data show CDR1 as SGHTA and CDR2 as FQGNSA. CDR3 length equals 14 residues. The CDR3 sequence is CASSSYATSETQYF. The CDR3 bases are TGTGCCAGCAGCAGTTACGCGACTAGCGAGACCCAGTACTTC. Looking up the rest from reference TRBV7-2 and TRBJ2-5 gives the full variable domain: GAGVSQSPSNKVTEKGKDVELRCDPISGHTALYWYRQSLGQGLEFLIYFQGNSAPDKSGLPSDRFSAERTGGSVSTLTIQRTQQEDSAVYLCASSSYATSETQYFGPGTRLLVL.

The chain has TRBV20-1 and TRBJ2-7; tentative D call: TRBD2 (5 bases). The CDR3 consists of 11 residues. V was shortened by 5 bases and J by 4 bases, with 9 bases between the two germline ends. Per germline, CDR1 DFQATT and CDR2 SNEGSKA (reference sequence). The CDR3 DNA is TGCAGTGCTCGGACTTCTTACGAGCAGTACTTC. The encoded protein is CSARTSYEQYF.

A single count supports this clone. The chain is built from TRBV5-5 and TRBJ1-5; 9 nucleotides match TRBD1. CDR3 length: 13 amino acids. The germline CDR1 and CDR2 sequences are SGHKS and YYEKEE (reference sequence). With V trimmed by 3 bases and J by 5 bases, 0 bases remained unmatched. The CDR3, as DNA: TGTGCCAGCAGCTGGACAGGGGATCAGCCCCAGCATTTT. Encoded protein: CASSWTGDQPQHF.

V gene TRBV28 combines with J gene TRBJ2-1; 15 nucleotides agree with TRBD2. This CDR3 is built from 16 residues. The trim removed 6 bases at V and 7 bases at J, leaving 7 bases unmatched. Per the germline V gene, CDR1 is MDHEN and CDR2 is SYDVKM. CDR3 coding DNA: TGTGCCAGCAGCCGGGTAGGGACTAGCGGGAGGAATGAGCAGTTCTTC. Encoded protein: CASSRVGTSGRNEQFF.

The chain has TRBV7-9 and TRBJ2-7; the match to TRBD2 covers 11 bases. The germline CDR1 and CDR2 sequences are SEHNR and FQNEAQ (reference sequence). The length of the CDR3 is 16 residues. V lost 5 bases and J lost 5; bases outside the gene matches: 11. The CDR3 loop reads CASSRWASGRSNEQYV. CDR3 nucleotide sequence: TGTGCCAGCAGCCGGTGGGCTAGCGGGAGGTCTAACGAGCAGTACGTC.

The chain uses TRBV5-8 and TRBJ2-5; TRBD2 matches 8 bases. Germline CDR1 and CDR2: SGHTS and YDEGEE. V trimming: 4 bases; J trimming: 5 bases; junction bases outside the gene matches: 10. The CDR3 is 15 residues long. CDR3 coding DNA: TGTGCCAGCAGCCCTAGCGGGTCAGGGTGGGAGACCCAGTACTTC. Translation gives CASSPSGSGWETQYF. Full variable domain (remainder filled in from reference TRBV5-8 and TRBJ2-5): EAGVTQSPTHLIKTRGQQATLRCSPISGHTSVYWYQQALGLGLQFLLWYDEGEERNRGNFPPRFSGRQFPNYSSELNVNALELEDSALYLCASSPSGSGWETQYFGPGTRLLVL.

This chain connects TRBV7-3 to TRBJ2-3, with 8 positions matching TRBD1. Germline CDR1 SGHTA, CDR2 FQGTGA. The CDR3 consists of 15 residues. The ends lost 5 bases at V and 3 bases at J; junction bases unmatched: 7. CDR3 region: CASSVRGLGTDTQYF. For the CDR3, the DNA is TGTGCCAGCAGCGTCAGGGGGCTCGGGACAGATACGCAGTATTTT.

V usage is TRBV30 and J usage is TRBJ2-5; 9 nucleotides align to TRBD2. Germline assignment: CDR1 GTSNPN and CDR2 SVGIG (reference sequence). The ends lost 3 bases at V and 7 bases at J; junction bases unmatched: 6. The CDR3 sequence is 13 residues long. The CDR3 here is CAWRGSGSTTQYF. The DNA of the CDR3 is TGTGCCTGGAGGGGTAGCGGGAGTACGACCCAGTACTTC.

The chain carries TRBV9 and TRBJ1-6, with a weak D call TRBD1 (5 bases). Germline lookup yields CDR1 SGDLS and CDR2 YYNGEE. Trimming removed 5 bases at V and 10 bases at J, with 16 bases between. The CDR3 is made up of 14 amino acids. CDR3 coding DNA: TGTGCCAGCAGTCGGGTAGGGGCTGGCTCACCCCTCCACTTT. Translated: CASSRVGAGSPLHF.